The following is a TCR beta chain sequence with its context. This CDR3 has 15 residues. Per the germline V gene, CDR1 is SQVTM and CDR2 is ANQGSEA. Between the trimmed V and J ends, which lost 4 bases and 6 bases, there was a span of 19 bases. The repertoire was sequenced with immunoSEQ multiplex PCR; TCRdb's copy has only in-frame clones and lacks some. The table has about 210,000 clones, less than 85% seen once. This sample is part of a study of blood T cell repertoires in COVID-19. Seattle's cohort entered during active infection and was followed longitudinally. V gene TRBV29-1 combines with J gene TRBJ2-1; possible D gene TRBD2, 6 bases. Sequenced sample: peripheral blood. This receptor was obtained from a woman of 80 years or more with COVID-19, enrolled during active disease. The CDR3 spells CSVVGVGGFRNEQFF. The CDR3 DNA is TGCAGCGTTGTAGGAGTGGGGGGATTTCGCAATGAGCAGTTCTTC.